Presented here are 29 T cell receptor beta chains from one specimen sequenced in a study of graft-versus-host responses after intestinal transplantation. No cognate antigen is known for these TCRs. The data were produced by immunoSEQ multiplex PCR, yet TCRdb's version contains in-frame clones alone and is incomplete. The sample shows some 90,000 clones, 85% to 90% of them seen only once. The starting material was unstimulated CD4+ T cells sorted from spleen or lymph node cells, obtained before intestinal transplant. Receptors were obtained from a human donor who received an intestinal transplant.

This chain uses TRBV10-1 with TRBJ2-1; 10 bases agree with TRBD2. The CDR3 runs to 15 residues. The germline V gene encodes CDR1 WNHNN and CDR2 SYGVQD (reference sequence). V lost 6 bases, J lost 9 bases, and 11 bases stayed unmatched. The CDR3 loop is CASSRSGGPGSEQFF. Here the CDR3 DNA reads TGCGCCAGCAGCCGTAGCGGGGGGCCTGGTTCTGAGCAGTTCTTC.

The chain is built from TRBV4-1 and TRBJ1-5; the D is unclear. This CDR3 is built from 14 residues. CDR1 and CDR2 from the germline V gene are MGHRA and YSYEKL. V lost 0 bases and J 0 bases, leaving 3 bases between the germline ends. The CDR3: CASSQDRSNQPQHF. CDR3 in DNA: TGCGCCAGCAGCCAAGATCGTAGCAATCAGCCCCAGCATTTT.

The chain has TRBV7-9 and TRBJ2-5, with 8 bases fitting TRBD2. Germline CDR1 is SEHNR and CDR2 is FQNEAQ (reference sequence). This CDR3 is 16 amino acids long. The V and J ends lost 8 bases and 1 base, in that order; junction bases with no gene match: 12. The CDR3 DNA reads as TGTGCCAGCGAGGTCGGTAGCGGGACCCTCCAAGAGACCCAGTACTTC. Protein sequence: CASEVGSGTLQETQYF. The variable domain in full, completed from reference TRBV7-9 and TRBJ2-5, reads DTGVSQNPRHKITKRGQNVTFRCDPISEHNRLYWYRQTLGQGPEFLTYFQNEAQLEKSRLLSDRFSAERPKGSFSTLEIQRTEQGDSAMYLCASEVGSGTLQETQYFGPGTRLLVL.

The genes are TRBV7-3 and TRBJ1-2, with D uncertain. V was shortened by 5 bases and J by 7 bases, with 17 bases between the two germline ends. Germline CDR1 and CDR2: SGHTA and FQGTGA. CDR3 length: 14 residues. Here the CDR3 DNA reads TGTGCCAGCAGCCCAAGAGGAGCGGCGAGTGGCTACACCTTC. Its protein product is CASSPRGAASGYTF. Supplemented by reference TRBV7-3 and TRBJ1-2, the full variable domain reads GAGVSQTPSNKVTEKGKYVELRCDPISGHTALYWYRQSLGQGPEFLIYFQGTGAADDSGLPNDRFFAVRPEGSVSTLKIQRTERGDSAVYLCASSPRGAASGYTFGSGTRLTVV.

The rearrangement joins TRBV7-3 to TRBJ1-3, with 8 nucleotides matching TRBD1. Germline values: CDR1 SGHTA, CDR2 FQGTGA. V gave up 3 bases and J gave up 4 bases; unmatched junction bases: 5. The CDR3 is 15 amino acids. The CDR3 DNA is TGTGCCAGCAGCTTGGGATCAGGGGGCGGAAACACCATATATTTT. Its protein product is CASSLGSGGGNTIYF.

Points on this clone: An end of the junction differs from the germline gene, which may be a read error. The V and J genes are TRBV7-7 and TRBJ2-2; TRBD2 matches at 11 bases. CDR3 size: 15 residues. The germline V gene has CDR1 SSHAT and CDR2 FNYEAQ (reference sequence). CDR3 sequence: CASSQLAGATGELFF. The CDR3 DNA reads TGTGCTAGCAGCCAACTAGCGGGGGCTACCGGGGAGCTGTTTTTT.

The gene calls are TRBV7-9 and TRBJ1-5; 7 positions agree with TRBD1. The V and J ends lost 1 base and 0 bases, in that order; junction bases with no gene match: 3. This CDR3 is built from 16 residues. The germline CDR1 and CDR2 sequences are SEHNR and FQNEAQ (reference sequence). CDR3 nucleotides: TGTGCCAGCAGCTTAGGGGGGACAGATAGCAATCAGCCCCAGCATTTT. Its translation: CASSLGGTDSNQPQHF.

The chain couples TRBV7-9 to TRBJ2-7; D is possibly TRBD2 (6 bases). The V end lost 5 bases, the J end lost 4 bases, and 15 bases lay between the germline ends. This CDR3 is 14 amino acids long. Looked up from germline, CDR1 is SEHNR and CDR2 is FQNEAQ (reference sequence). CDR3 region: CASSHIGGPYEQYF. CDR3 DNA sequence: TGTGCCAGCAGCCACATCGGGGGACCTTACGAGCAGTACTTC.

V is TRBV6-1 and J is TRBJ2-1, with TRBD2 matching 13 bases. V dropped 4 bases and J dropped 3; count of bases not matched to a gene: 9. The germline gives CDR1 MNHNS, CDR2 SASEGT. CDR3 length: 18 residues. CDR3 residues: CASSGGLAGPSRYNEQFF. DNA for the CDR3: TGTGCCAGCAGTGGGGGACTAGCGGGGCCCAGTCGCTACAATGAGCAGTTCTTC.

V usage is TRBV6-6 and J usage is TRBJ1-1; D is possibly TRBD1 (5 bases). The CDR3 totals 16 residues. Germline lookup yields CDR1 MNHNY and CDR2 SVGAGI (reference sequence). The V gene lost 0 bases and the J gene lost 0 bases, with 11 bases spanning the gap. The CDR3 DNA follows: TGTGCCAGCAGTTACTCGGGGGGGACGGTGAACACTGAAGCTTTCTTT. Translating it yields CASSYSGGTVNTEAFF.

This clone was observed a few times. The chain combines TRBV6-5 with TRBJ2-1, with D perhaps matching TRBD1 (6 bases). Trimming stripped 0 bases from V and 10 bases from J, with 13 bases between. Germline V lookup: CDR1 MNHEY, CDR2 SVGAGI. The CDR3 contains 14 residues. The CDR3 coding sequence is TGTGCCAGCAGTTACTCGATGGGGGCCGTGGAGCAGTTCTTC. Amino acid sequence: CASSYSMGAVEQFF.

The V call is TRBV19, the J call TRBJ1-1; weak D call: TRBD1 (5 bases). The V end was cut by 1 base, the J end by 4 bases, with 10 bases between. This CDR3 region has 14 residues. CDR1 LNHDA and CDR2 SQIVND come from the germline V gene (reference sequence). CDR3: CASSIVRGPTEAFF. The CDR3 DNA follows: TGTGCCAGTAGTATAGTGCGGGGACCCACTGAAGCTTTCTTT.

This chain connects TRBV5-1 to TRBJ2-5; possible D gene TRBD2, 6 bases. The J call may be wrong; the DNA end is better matched by TRBJ2-7. Looked up from germline, CDR1 is SGHRS and CDR2 is YFSETQ. This CDR3 contains 16 residues. The CDR3: CASSLAGGLGIYEQYF. CDR3 coding DNA: TGCGCCAGCAGCTTGGCCGGAGGGTTGGGGATCTACGAGCAGTACTTC.

The V call is TRBV18, the J call TRBJ2-7, with D perhaps matching TRBD2 (5 bases). V dropped 1 base and J dropped 5 bases, with 6 bases sitting between them. From germline, CDR1 is KGHSH and CDR2 LQKENI. This CDR3 is built from 12 residues. Written as DNA, the CDR3 is TGTGCCAGCTCACCACAGGGAGACGAGCAGTACTTC. Translating gives CASSPQGDEQYF.

The V gene is TRBV9, the J gene TRBJ2-1; 9 bases align to TRBD2. J lost 6 bases, V lost 0 bases, and 1 base had no gene match. Germline V gives CDR1 SGDLS, CDR2 YYNGEE. The CDR3 length is 14 residues. Written as DNA, the CDR3 is TGTGCCAGCAGCGTAGTTAGCGGGGGCAATGAGCAGTTCTTC. It yields the protein CASSVVSGGNEQFF.

The chain employs TRBV4-2 and TRBJ2-3; D unresolved. Germline-derived CDR1 and CDR2 are LGHNA and YNFKEQ. V shed 0 bases and J shed 2 bases, with 6 bases lying between them. The CDR3 length is 14 residues. The CDR3 nucleotides read TGTGCCAGCAGCCAAGATCGGTACACAGATACGCAGTATTTT. Residues: CASSQDRYTDTQYF.

The chain combines TRBV7-9 with TRBJ2-7; perhaps TRBD1 as D (5 bases). The CDR3 length is 13 residues. The V gene's germline CDR1 is SEHNR and CDR2 FQNEAQ (reference sequence). The V end was cut by 0 bases, the J end by 2 bases, with 5 bases between. This CDR3 is CASSLADTYEQYF. In DNA, the CDR3 is TGTGCCAGCAGCTTAGCGGACACCTACGAGCAGTACTTC.

V usage is TRBV7-2 and J usage is TRBJ2-5; 14 bases match TRBD2. V gave up 4 bases and J gave up 5 bases; unmatched junction bases: 6. The CDR3 is 16 residues long. Germline CDR1 reads SGHTA; CDR2 reads FQGNSA. In nucleotides, the CDR3 is TGTGCCAGCAGCTGGAGAGGGACTAGCGGGGGCGAGACCCAGTACTTC. As protein: CASSWRGTSGGETQYF.

The gene calls are TRBV5-4 and TRBJ2-5; possible D gene TRBD2, 5 bases. V lost 1 base to trimming and J lost 3 bases, with 16 bases between them. Germline CDR1 and CDR2: SGHNT and YYREEE (reference sequence). The CDR3 loop spans 16 amino acids. The CDR3 protein is CASSLFSLAAKETQYF. Written as DNA, the CDR3 is TGTGCCAGCAGCTTGTTTAGTCTAGCCGCGAAAGAGACCCAGTACTTC.

This clone is a singleton in its sample. The chain uses TRBV5-1 and TRBJ1-2, with a weak D call TRBD1 (5 bases). Germline V lookup: CDR1 SGHRS, CDR2 YFSETQ. The CDR3 runs 14 residues. Trimming left V 1 base short and J 7 bases short, with 14 bases between. The CDR3 sequence is CASSLWGVSGGYTF. The CDR3 nucleotides are TGCGCCAGCAGCTTGTGGGGGGTGAGCGGTGGCTACACCTTC.

J is TRBJ2-3 and V is TRBV9; 8 bases match TRBD2. V lost 5 bases, J lost 2 bases, and 4 bases stayed unmatched. This CDR3 comprises 14 residues. Germline CDR1 reads SGDLS; CDR2 reads YYNGEE. In DNA form, the CDR3 reads TGTGCCAGCAGTCGGGGGGGCCTCACAGATACGCAGTATTTT. It specifies CASSRGGLTDTQYF.

The V gene is TRBV5-1, the J gene TRBJ2-7, with D perhaps TRBD1 (5 bases). V was clipped by 0 bases and J by 3 bases, with 13 bases between them. The CDR3 is made up of 15 amino acids. The V gene's germline CDR1 is SGHRS and CDR2 YFSETQ. CDR3 sequence: CASSLEGITIYEQYF. CDR3 nucleotide sequence: TGCGCCAGCAGCTTGGAGGGGATCACAATCTACGAGCAGTACTTC.

The J gene is TRBJ2-7, the V gene TRBV7-2; tentative D call: TRBD2 (7 bases). CDR1 SGHTA and CDR2 FQGNSA come from the germline V gene. The CDR3 sequence is 15 residues long. The V end lost 1 base, the J end lost 8 bases, and 18 bases lay between the germline ends. The CDR3 bases are TGTGCCAGCAGCTTAGGAGGGGGGGCGCCGTTACAGCAGTACTTC. This sequence encodes CASSLGGGAPLQQYF.

The chain joins TRBV7-9 to TRBJ1-3; a weak D match, TRBD1 (5 bases). The CDR3 is made up of 14 amino acids. The V end lost 6 bases, the J end lost 4 bases, and 13 bases lay between the germline ends. In germline, CDR1 is SEHNR, CDR2 FQNEAQ (reference sequence). The CDR3 protein is CASSLGEAGNTIYF. The CDR3 DNA reads as TGTGCCAGCAGTCTGGGGGAGGCAGGAAACACCATATATTTT.

This clone showed up just once. The chain has TRBV7-2 and TRBJ2-1; a possible D gene is TRBD2 (6 bases). Looked up from germline, CDR1 is SGHTA and CDR2 is FQGNSA. This CDR3 is built from 13 residues. V shed 4 bases and J shed 9 bases, with 13 bases lying between them. The CDR3 region has the DNA TGTGCCAGCAGCTCTCGACTAGAGGGTGAGCAGTTCTTC. It codes for CASSSRLEGEQFF.

V and J are TRBV14 and TRBJ1-1; possible D gene TRBD1, 6 bases. Germline V gives CDR1 SGHDN, CDR2 FVKESK. CDR3 length: 13 amino acids. V was clipped by 2 bases and J by 11 bases, with 15 bases between them. The CDR3 DNA is TGTGCCAGCAGCCAACAGACAGGATCGGAGGCTTTCTTT. As protein: CASSQQTGSEAFF.

This clone was seen once. The CDR3: CASGQGVEETQYF. In nucleotides, the CDR3 is TGTGCCAGCGGACAGGGTGTCGAAGAGACCCAGTACTTC. This chain joins TRBV9 and TRBJ2-5; 8 nucleotides line up with TRBD1. The CDR3 is 13 residues long. Unmatched junction bases numbered 5, after V lost 7 bases and J lost 3 bases. The germline V gene has CDR1 SGDLS and CDR2 YYNGEE.

V gene TRBV11-2 combines with J gene TRBJ2-7, with TRBD2 matching 11 bases. J was trimmed by 0 bases and V by 3 bases; bases with no gene match: 1. The germline V gene encodes CDR1 SGHAT and CDR2 FQNNGV. The CDR3 has 15 residues. CDR3 DNA sequence: TGTGCCAGCAGCTTGCTAGCGGGGGGCTCCTACGAGCAGTACTTC. Residues: CASSLLAGGSYEQYF.

This chain connects TRBV2 to TRBJ1-5; no clear D gene. The CDR3 spans 11 residues. Trimming took 6 bases from V and 10 from J, leaving 10 bases between them. Germline lookup yields CDR1 SNHLY and CDR2 FYNNEI. CDR3 loop: CASRSFGPQHF. The CDR3 region has the DNA TGTGCCAGCAGGTCATTTGGCCCCCAGCATTTT.